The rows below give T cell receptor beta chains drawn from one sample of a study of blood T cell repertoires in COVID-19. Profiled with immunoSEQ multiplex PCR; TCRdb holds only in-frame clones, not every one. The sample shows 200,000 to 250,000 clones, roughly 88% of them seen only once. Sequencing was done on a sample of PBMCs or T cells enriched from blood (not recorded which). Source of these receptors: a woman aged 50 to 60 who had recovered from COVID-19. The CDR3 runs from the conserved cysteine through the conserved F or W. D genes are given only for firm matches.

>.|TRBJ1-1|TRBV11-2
CASNLGRAGITEAFF
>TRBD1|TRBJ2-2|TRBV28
CASRGTGTGGFGELFF
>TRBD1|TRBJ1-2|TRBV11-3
CASSSTGTGGGGYTF
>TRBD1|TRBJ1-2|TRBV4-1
CASSQHRQGLNYGYTF
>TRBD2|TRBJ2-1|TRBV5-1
CASSLHYSGSSNEQFF
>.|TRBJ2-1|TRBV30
CAWSPRLTSSPYNEQFF
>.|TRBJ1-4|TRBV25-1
CASRGWGGTNEKLFF
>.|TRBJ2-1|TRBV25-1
CASSVRGSYNEQFF
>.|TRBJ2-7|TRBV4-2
CASSLERFNEQYF
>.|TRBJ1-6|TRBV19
CASSVPGRNNSPLHF
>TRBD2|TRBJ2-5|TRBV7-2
CASSPSGRARGTQYF
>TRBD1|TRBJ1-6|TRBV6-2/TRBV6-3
CASSSLDRGYNSPLHF
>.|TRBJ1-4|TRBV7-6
CASRGGDNEKLFF
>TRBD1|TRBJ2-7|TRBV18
CASSPWTTGGEQYF
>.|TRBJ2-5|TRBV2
CASVRSQETQYF
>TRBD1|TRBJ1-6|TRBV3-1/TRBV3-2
CASSQGTGVSPLHF
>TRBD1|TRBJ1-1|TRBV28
CASSPEGQGLNTEAFF
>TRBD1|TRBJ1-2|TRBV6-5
CASCQGQYGYTF
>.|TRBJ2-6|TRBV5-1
CASSSRPSGANVLTF
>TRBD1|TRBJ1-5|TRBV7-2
CASSLDGTGRQPQHF
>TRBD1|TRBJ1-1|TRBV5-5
CASSTTGRTEAFF
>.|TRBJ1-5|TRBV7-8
CASSLGAGNQPQHF
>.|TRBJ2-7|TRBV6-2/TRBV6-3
CASSLPGLPASYEQYF
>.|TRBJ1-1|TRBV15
CATSRDMADKAFF
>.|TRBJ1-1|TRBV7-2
CASSLARSTSLVPNTEAFF
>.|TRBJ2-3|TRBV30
CAWILGGLGGDTQYF
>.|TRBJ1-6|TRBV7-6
CASSLVPGGNSPLHF
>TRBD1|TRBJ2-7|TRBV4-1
CASSQPRTGNYEQYF